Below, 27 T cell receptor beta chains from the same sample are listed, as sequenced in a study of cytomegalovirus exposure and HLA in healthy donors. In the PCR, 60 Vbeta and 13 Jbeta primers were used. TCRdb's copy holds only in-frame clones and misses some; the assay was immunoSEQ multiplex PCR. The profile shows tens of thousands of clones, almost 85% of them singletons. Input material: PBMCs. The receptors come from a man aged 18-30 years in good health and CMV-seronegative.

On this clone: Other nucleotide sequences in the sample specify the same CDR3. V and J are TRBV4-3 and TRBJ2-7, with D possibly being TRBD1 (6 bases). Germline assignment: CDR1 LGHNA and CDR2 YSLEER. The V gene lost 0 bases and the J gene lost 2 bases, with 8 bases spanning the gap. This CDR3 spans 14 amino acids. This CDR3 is CASSQDRGTYEQYF. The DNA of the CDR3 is TGCGCCAGCAGCCAAGATAGGGGGACCTACGAGCAGTACTTC.

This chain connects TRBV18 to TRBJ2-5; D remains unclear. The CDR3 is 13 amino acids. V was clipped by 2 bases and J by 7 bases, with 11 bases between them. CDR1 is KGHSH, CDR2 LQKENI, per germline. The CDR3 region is CASSPVAGTTQYF. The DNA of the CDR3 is TGTGCCAGCTCACCAGTCGCCGGTACGACCCAGTACTTC.

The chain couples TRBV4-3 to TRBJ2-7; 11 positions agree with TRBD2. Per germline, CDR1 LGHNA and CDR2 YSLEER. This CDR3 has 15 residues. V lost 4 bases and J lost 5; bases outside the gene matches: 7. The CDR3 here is CASSRDLAGGNEQYF. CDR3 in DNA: TGCGCCAGCAGCCGAGACCTAGCGGGAGGAAACGAGCAGTACTTC.

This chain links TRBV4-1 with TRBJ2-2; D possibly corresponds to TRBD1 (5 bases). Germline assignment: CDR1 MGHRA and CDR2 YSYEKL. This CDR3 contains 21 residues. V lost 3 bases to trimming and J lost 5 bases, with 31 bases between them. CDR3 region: CASSQIDKDIGFRLRTGELFF. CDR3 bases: TGCGCCAGCAGCCAGATTGATAAGGACATAGGGTTTCGGTTGAGGACCGGGGAGCTGTTTTTT.

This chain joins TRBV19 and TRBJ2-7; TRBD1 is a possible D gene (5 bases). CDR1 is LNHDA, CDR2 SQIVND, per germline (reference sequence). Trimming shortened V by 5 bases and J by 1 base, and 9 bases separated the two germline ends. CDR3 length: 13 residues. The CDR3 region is CASSGHTSYEQYF. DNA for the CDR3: TGTGCCAGTAGTGGACATACTTCCTACGAGCAGTACTTC. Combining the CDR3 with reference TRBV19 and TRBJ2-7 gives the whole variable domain DGGITQSPKYLFRKEGQNVTLSCEQNLNHDAMYWYRQDPGQGLRLIYYSQIVNDFQKGDIAEGYSVSREKKESFPLTVTSAQKNPTAFYLCASSGHTSYEQYFGPGTRLTVT.

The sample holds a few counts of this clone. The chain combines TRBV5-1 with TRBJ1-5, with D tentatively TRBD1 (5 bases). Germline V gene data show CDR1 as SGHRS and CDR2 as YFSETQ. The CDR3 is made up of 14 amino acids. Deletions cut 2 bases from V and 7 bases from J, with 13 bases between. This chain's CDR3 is CASSLGTGGQPQHF. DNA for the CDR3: TGCGCCAGCAGCTTAGGGACTGGCGGACAGCCCCAGCATTTT. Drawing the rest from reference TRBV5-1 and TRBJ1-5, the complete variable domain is KAGVTQTPRYLIKTRGQQVTLSCSPISGHRSVSWYQQTPGQGLQFLFEYFSETQRNKGNFPGRFSGRQFSNSRSEMNVSTLELGDSALYLCASSLGTGGQPQHFGDGTRLSIL.

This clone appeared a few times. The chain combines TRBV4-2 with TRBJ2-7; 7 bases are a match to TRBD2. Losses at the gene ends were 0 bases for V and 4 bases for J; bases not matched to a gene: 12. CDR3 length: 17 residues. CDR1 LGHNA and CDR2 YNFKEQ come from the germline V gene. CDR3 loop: CASSQDIYGGSSYEQYF. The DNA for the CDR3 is TGTGCCAGCAGCCAAGATATTTACGGGGGGAGCTCATACGAGCAGTACTTC.

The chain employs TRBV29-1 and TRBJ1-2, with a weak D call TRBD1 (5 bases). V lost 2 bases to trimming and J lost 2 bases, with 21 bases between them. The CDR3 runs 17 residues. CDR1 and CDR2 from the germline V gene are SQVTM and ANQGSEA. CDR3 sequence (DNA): TGCAGCGTTGAACTGCCCTTGGGGGGGGTAGTGAACTATGGCTACACCTTC. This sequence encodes CSVELPLGGVVNYGYTF.

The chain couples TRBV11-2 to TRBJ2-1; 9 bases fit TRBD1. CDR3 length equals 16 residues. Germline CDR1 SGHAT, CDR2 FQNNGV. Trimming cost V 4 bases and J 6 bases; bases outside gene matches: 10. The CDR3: CASSSNRGQGSNEQFF. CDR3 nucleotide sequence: TGTGCCAGCAGCTCAAACCGGGGACAGGGTTCCAATGAGCAGTTCTTC.

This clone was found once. CDR3 amino acids: CASSPTPDRVAYEQYF. In nucleotides, the CDR3 is TGTGCCAGCAGCCCAACGCCGGACAGGGTAGCCTACGAGCAGTACTTC. The chain recombines TRBV7-3 with TRBJ2-7, with 8 bases identical to TRBD1. Germline values: CDR1 SGHTA, CDR2 FQGTGA. The CDR3 runs 16 residues. Germline trimming cut 5 bases from V and 2 bases from J; bases unmatched to any gene: 11.

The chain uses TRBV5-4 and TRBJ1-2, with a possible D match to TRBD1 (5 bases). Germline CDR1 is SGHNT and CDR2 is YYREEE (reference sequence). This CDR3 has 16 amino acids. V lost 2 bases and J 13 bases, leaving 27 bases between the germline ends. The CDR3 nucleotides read TGTGCCAGCAGCTTCAAGGCAGATGCCCCTTATCTGGGGGGCACCTTC. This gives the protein CASSFKADAPYLGGTF.

CDR3 sequence reads: CASSGTGVGELFF. The CDR3 nucleotides read TGTGCCAGCTCCGGGACAGGGGTCGGGGAGCTGTTTTTT. The rearrangement links TRBV6-1 to TRBJ2-2, with TRBD1 matching over 10 bases. J was trimmed by 7 bases and V by 8 bases; bases with no gene match: 4. Germline CDR1 reads MNHNS; CDR2 reads SASEGT. The CDR3 spans 13 residues.

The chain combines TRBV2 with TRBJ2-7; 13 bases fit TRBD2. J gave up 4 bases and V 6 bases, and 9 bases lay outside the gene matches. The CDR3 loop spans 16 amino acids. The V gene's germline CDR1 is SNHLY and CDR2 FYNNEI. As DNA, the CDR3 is TGTGCCAGCAGCCTACTACTAGCGGGAGGGCTGTACGAGCAGTACTTC. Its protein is CASSLLLAGGLYEQYF.

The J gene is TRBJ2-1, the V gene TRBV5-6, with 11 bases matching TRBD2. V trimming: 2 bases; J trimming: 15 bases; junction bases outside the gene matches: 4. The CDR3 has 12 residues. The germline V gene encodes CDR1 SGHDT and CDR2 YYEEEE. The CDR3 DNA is TGTGCCAGCAGCTTTGGACTAGCGGGCCCGTTCTTC. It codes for CASSFGLAGPFF.

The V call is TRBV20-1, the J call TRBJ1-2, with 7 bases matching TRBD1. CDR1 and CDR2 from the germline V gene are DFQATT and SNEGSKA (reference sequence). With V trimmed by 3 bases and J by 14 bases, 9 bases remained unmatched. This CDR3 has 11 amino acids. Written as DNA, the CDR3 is TGCAGTGCTAGGGGGACAGACTTGGGAACCTTC. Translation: CSARGTDLGTF.

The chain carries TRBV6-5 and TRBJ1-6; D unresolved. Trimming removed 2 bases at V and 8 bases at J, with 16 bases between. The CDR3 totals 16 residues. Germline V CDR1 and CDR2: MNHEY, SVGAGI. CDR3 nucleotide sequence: TGTGCCAGCAGTTACATCCGGGGTAGGTCGTATTCACCCCTCCACTTT. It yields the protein CASSYIRGRSYSPLHF.

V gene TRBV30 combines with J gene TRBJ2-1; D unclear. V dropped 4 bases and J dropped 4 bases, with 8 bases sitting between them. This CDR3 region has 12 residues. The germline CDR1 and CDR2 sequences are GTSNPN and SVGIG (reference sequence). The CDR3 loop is CAWTPGYNEQFF. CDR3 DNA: TGTGCCTGGACCCCAGGTTACAATGAGCAGTTCTTC.

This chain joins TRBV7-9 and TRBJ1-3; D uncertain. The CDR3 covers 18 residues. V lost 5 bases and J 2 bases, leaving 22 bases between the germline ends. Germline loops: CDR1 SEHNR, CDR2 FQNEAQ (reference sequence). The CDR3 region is CASSIPGPGFITGNTIYF. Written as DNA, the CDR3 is TGTGCCAGCAGCATCCCTGGGCCAGGTTTTATTACTGGAAACACCATATATTTT.

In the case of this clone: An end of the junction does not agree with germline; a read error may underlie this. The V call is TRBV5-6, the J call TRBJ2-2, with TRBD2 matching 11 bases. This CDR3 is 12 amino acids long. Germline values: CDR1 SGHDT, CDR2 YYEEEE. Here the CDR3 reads CASSLASGGKVF. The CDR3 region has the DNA TGTGCCAGCAGCTTGGCTAGCGGGGGGAAGGTTTTT.

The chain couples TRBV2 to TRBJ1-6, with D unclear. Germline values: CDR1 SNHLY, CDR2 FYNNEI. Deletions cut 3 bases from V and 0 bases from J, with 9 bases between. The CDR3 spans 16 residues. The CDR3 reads CASSERLSSYNSPLHF. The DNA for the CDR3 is TGTGCCAGCAGTGAGAGGCTGAGCTCCTATAATTCACCCCTCCACTTT.

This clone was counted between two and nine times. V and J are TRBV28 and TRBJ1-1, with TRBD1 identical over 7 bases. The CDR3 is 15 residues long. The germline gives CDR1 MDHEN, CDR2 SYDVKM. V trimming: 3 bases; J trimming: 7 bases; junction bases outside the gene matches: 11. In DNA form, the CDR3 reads TGTGCCAGCAGTTTGGGCGCTGGCGGGACAGTTGAAGCTTTCTTT. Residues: CASSLGAGGTVEAFF.

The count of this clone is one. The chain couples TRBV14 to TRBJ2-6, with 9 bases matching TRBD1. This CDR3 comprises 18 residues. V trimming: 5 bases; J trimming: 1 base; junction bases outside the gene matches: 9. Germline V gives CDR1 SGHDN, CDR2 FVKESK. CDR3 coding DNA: TGTGCCAGCAGCGTACGGACAGGGGAGGTTTCTGGGGCCAACGTCCTGACTTTC. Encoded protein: CASSVRTGEVSGANVLTF. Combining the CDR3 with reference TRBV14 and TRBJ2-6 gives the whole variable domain EAGVTQFPSHSVIEKGQTVTLRCDPISGHDNLYWYRRVMGKEIKFLLHFVKESKQDESGMPNNRFLAERTGGTYSTLKVQPAELEDSGVYFCASSVRTGEVSGANVLTFGAGSRLTVL.

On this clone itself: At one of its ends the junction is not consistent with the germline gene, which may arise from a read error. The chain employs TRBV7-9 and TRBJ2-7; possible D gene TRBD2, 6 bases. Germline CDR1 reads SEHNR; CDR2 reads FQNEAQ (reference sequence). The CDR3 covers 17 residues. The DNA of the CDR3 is TGTTCCAGCAGCTTATTCCAAGGGCGGGAAAGCTCCTACGAGCAGTACTTC. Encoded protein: CSSSLFQGRESSYEQYF.

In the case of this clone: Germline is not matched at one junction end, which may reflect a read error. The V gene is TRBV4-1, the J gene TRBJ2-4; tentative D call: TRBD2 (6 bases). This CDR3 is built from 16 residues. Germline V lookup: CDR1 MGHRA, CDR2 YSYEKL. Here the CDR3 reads CASSQTSSGSNNIQYF. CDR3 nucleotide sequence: TGCGCCAGCAGCCAAACTAGCTCAGGGTCCAACAACATTCAGTACTTC.

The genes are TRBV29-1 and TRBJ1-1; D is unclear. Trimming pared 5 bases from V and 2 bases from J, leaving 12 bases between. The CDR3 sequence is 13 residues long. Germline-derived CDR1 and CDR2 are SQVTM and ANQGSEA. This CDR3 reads CSVSPLFNTEAFF. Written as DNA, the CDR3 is TGCAGCGTTTCTCCCCTATTCAACACTGAAGCTTTCTTT. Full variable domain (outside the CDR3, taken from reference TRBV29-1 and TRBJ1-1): SAVISQKPSRDICQRGTSLTIQCQVDSQVTMMFWYRQQPGQSLTLIATANQGSEATYESGFVIDKFPISRPNLTFSTLTVSNMSPEDSSIYLCSVSPLFNTEAFFGQGTRLTVV.

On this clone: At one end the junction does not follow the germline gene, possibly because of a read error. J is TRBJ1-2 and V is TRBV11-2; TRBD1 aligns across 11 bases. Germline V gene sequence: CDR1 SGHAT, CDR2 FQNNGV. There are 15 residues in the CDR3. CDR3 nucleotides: TGTGCCAGCAGTTTAGGGACAGGGGGTAACTATGGCTACACCTTC. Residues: CASSLGTGGNYGYTF.

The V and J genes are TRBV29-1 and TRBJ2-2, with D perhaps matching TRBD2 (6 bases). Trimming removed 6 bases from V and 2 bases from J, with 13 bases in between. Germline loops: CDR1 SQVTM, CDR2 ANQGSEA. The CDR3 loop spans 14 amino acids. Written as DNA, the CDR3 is TGCAGCGTCCAACGGGACTCAAACACCGGGGAGCTGTTTTTT. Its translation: CSVQRDSNTGELFF.